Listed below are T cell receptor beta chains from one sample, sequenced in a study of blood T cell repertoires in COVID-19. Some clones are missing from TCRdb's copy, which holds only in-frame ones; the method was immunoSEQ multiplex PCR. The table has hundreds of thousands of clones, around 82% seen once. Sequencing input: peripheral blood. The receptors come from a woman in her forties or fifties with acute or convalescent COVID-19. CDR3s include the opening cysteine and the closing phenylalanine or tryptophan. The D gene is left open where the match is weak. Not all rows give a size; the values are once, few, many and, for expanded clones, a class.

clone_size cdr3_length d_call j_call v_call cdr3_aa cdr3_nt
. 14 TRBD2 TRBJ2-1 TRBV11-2 CASSSSGTDNEQFF TGTGCCAGCAGCTCTAGCGGGACGGACAATGAGCAGTTCTTC
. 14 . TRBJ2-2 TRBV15 CATSGSPNTGELFF TGTGCCACCAGCGGCAGTCCAAACACCGGGGAGCTGTTTTTT
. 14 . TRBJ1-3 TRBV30 CAWSVRLSGNTIYF TGTGCCTGGAGTGTAAGACTCTCTGGAAACACCATATATTTT
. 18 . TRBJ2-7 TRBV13 CASSLGGPPEGGSYEQYF TGTGCCAGCAGCTTAGGAGGGCCTCCGGAGGGGGGGTCCTACGAGCAGTACTTC
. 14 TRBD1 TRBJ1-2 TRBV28 CASSFRTGQRGYTF TGTGCCAGCAGTTTCCGGACAGGTCAGAGGGGCTACACCTTC
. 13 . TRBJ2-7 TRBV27 CASSFLSSYEQYF TGTGCCAGCAGTTTCCTAAGTTCCTACGAGCAGTACTTC
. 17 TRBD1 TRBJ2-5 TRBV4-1 CASSQLGGQGAQETQYF TGCGCCAGCAGCCAACTCGGAGGACAGGGGGCCCAAGAGACCCAGTACTTC
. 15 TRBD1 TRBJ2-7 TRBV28 CASSSDRETFYEQYF TGTGCCAGCAGTTCGGACAGGGAAACGTTCTACGAGCAGTACTTC
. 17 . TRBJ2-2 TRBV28 CASSLGRIKRDTGELFF TGTGCCAGCAGTTTAGGGAGGATTAAAAGGGACACCGGGGAGCTGTTTTTT
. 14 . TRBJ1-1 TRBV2 CASSNRFDSTEAFF TGTGCCAGCAGTAACAGGTTCGACAGCACTGAAGCTTTCTTT
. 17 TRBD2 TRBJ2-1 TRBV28 CASSKSTGGPGGSEQFF TGTGCCAGCAGTAAATCAACGGGAGGGCCGGGTGGTAGTGAGCAGTTCTTC
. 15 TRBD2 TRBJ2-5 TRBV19 CASSIMTSGQETQYF TGTGCCAGTAGTATAATGACTAGCGGACAAGAGACCCAGTACTTC
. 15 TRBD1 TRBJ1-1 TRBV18 CASSRSGQRNTEAFF TGTGCCAGCTCACGATCGGGACAGAGGAACACTGAAGCTTTCTTT
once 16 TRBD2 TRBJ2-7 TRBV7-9 CASSSLAGGPEGEQYF TGTGCCAGCAGCTCCCTAGCGGGAGGGCCGGAAGGGGAGCAGTACTTC
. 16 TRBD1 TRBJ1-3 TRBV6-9 CASSYQKTGAGNTIYF TGTGCCAGCAGTTATCAGAAAACAGGGGCTGGAAACACCATATATTTT